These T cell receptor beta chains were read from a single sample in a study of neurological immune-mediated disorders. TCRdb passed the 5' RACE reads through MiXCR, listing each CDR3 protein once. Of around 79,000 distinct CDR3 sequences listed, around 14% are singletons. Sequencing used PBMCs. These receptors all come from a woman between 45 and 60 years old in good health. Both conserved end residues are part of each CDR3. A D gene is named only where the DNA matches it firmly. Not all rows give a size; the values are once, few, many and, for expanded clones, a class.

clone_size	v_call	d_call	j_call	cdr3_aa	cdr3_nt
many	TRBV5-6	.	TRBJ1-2	CASSLRRQDYTF	TGTGCCAGCAGCTTGCGGCGACAAGACTACACCTTC
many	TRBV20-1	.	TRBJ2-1	CSARPTLALRAKLYNEQFF	TGCAGTGCTAGACCTACCCTAGCTCTTCGCGCCAAACTCTACAATGAGCAGTTCTTC
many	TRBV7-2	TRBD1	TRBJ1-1	CASSSSGGFTEAFF	TGTGCCAGCAGCTCATCAGGGGGGTTCACTGAAGCTTTCTTT
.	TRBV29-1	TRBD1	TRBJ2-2	CSANYRDRDTGELFF	TGCAGCGCAAATTACCGGGACAGGGACACCGGGGAGCTGTTTTTT
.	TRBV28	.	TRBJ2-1	CASSLNRELFF	TGTGCCAGCAGTTTAAACAGGGAACTGTTCTTC
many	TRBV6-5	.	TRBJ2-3	CASSYSRGATRNF	TGTGCCAGCAGTTACTCCAGGGGGGCGACTCGGAATTTT
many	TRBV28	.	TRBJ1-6	CASSFWQGSSPLHF	TGTGCCAGCAGTTTTTGGCAGGGTAGTTCACCCCTCCACTTT
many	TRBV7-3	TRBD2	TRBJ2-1	CASSSPTGGRASDEQFF	TGTGCCAGCAGCTCGCCGACCGGCGGGAGGGCCTCGGATGAGCAGTTCTTC
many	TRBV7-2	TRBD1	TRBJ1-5	CASSPRGGSSNQPQHF	TGTGCCAGCAGTCCGAGAGGGGGCTCGAGCAATCAGCCCCAGCATTTT
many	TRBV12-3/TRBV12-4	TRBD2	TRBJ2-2	CASRGAGGNTGELFF	TGTGCCAGCAGGGGAGCGGGGGGGAACACCGGGGAGCTGTTTTTT
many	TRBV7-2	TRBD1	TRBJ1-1	CASSLTRQGAGTEAFF	TGTGCCAGCAGCTTAACCCGACAGGGGGCGGGTACTGAAGCTTTCTTT
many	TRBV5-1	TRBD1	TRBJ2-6	CASFASRGRPGETNVLTF	TGCGCCAGCTTCGCGAGCAGGGGGCGCCCGGGTGAAACCAACGTCCTGACTTTC
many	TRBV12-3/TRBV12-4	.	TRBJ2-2	CASTRRRDAGELFF	TGTGCCAGCACCCGAAGGAGGGACGCCGGGGAGCTGTTTTTT
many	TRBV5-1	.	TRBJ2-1	CASRGTGETYNEQFF	TGCGCCAGCAGAGGGACGGGGGAGACCTACAATGAGCAGTTCTTC
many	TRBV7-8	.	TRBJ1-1	CASSLGRVLNTEAFF	TGTGCCAGCAGCTTAGGTCGGGTATTGAACACTGAAGCTTTCTTT
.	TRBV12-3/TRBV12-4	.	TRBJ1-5	CASSLTGEGQPQHF	TGTGCCAGCAGTTTAACGGGGGAGGGTCAGCCCCAGCATTTT
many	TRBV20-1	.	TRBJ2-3	CSARDWADTQYF	TGCAGTGCTAGAGACTGGGCAGATACGCAGTATTTT
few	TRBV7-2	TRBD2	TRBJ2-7	CASSLVSGASYEQYF	TGTGCCAGCAGCTTAGTTAGCGGGGCCTCCTACGAGCAGTACTTC
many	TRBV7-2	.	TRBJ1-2	CASSLADRPYGYTF	TGTGCCAGCAGCTTGGCCGACAGGCCCTATGGCTACACCTTC
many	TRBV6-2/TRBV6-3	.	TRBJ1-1	CASRTGSRIPVVAFF	TGTGCCAGCAGAACTGGGAGTAGAATTCCGGTGGTGGCTTTCTTT
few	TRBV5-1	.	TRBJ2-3	CASSLVAGSSTDTQYF	TGCGCCAGCAGCTTGGTCGCGGGCTCTAGCACAGATACGCAGTATTTT
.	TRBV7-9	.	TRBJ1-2	CASSPPGTNYGYTF	TGTGCCAGCAGCCCGCCGGGGACTAACTATGGCTACACCTTC
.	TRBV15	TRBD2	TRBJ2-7	CATSRAPGGSGREYEQYF	TGTGCCACCAGCAGAGCCCCAGGAGGTAGCGGGAGGGAGTACGAGCAGTACTTC
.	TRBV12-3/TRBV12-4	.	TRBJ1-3	CASSFRGNTIYF	TGTGCCAGCAGTTTCCGGGGAAACACCATATATTTT
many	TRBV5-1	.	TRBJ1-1	CASSFRSNTEAFF	TGCGCCAGCAGCTTTAGATCCAACACTGAAGCTTTCTTT
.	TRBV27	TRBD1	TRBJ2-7	CANSSDRIFSYEQYF	TGTGCCAACAGTTCGGACAGGATTTTCTCCTACGAGCAGTACTTC